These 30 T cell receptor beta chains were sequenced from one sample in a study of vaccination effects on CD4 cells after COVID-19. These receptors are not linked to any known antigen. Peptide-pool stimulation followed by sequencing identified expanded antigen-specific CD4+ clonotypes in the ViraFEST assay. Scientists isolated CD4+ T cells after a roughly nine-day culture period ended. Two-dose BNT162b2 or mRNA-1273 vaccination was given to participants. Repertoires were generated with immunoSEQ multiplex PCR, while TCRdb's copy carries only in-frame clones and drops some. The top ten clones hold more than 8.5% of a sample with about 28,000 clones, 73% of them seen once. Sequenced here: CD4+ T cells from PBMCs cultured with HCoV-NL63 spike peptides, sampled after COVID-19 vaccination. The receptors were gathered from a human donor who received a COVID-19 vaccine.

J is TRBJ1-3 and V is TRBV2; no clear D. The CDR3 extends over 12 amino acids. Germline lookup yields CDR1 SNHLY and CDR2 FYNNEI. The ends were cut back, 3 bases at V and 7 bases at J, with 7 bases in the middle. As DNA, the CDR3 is TGTGCCAGCAGTGACGACCGGAACACCATATATTTT. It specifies CASSDDRNTIYF.

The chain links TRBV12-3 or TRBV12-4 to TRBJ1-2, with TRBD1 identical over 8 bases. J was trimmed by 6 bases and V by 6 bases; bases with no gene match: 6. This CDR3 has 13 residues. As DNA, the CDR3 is TGTGCCAGCAGCCGCGACAGGGGAGATGGCTACACCTTC. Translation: CASSRDRGDGYTF.

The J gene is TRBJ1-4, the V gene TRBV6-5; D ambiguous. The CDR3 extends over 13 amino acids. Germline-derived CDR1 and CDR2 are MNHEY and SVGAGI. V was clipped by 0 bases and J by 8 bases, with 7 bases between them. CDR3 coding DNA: TGTGCCAGCAGTTACTCGGCGGCGGAAAAACTGTTTTTT. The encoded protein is CASSYSAAEKLFF.

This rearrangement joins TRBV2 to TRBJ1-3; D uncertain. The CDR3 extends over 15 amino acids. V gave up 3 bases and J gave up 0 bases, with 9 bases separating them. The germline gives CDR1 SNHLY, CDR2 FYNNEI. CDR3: CASSDVTYSGNTIYF. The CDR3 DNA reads TGTGCCAGCAGTGACGTCACTTACTCTGGAAACACCATATATTTT. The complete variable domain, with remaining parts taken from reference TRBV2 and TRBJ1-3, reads EPEVTQTPSHQVTQMGQEVILRCVPISNHLYFYWYRQILGQKVEFLVSFYNNEISEKSEIFDDQFSVERPDGSNFTLKIRSTKLEDSAMYFCASSDVTYSGNTIYFGEGSWLTVV.

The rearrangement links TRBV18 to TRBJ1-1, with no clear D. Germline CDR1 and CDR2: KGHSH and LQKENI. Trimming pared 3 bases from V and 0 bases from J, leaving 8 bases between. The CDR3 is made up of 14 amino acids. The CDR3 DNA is TGTGCCAGCTCACCGGGATACATGAACACTGAAGCTTTCTTT. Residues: CASSPGYMNTEAFF.

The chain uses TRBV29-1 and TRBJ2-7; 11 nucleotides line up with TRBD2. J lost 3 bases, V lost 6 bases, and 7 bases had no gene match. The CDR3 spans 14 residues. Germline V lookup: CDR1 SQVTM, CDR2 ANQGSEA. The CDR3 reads CSVGGTSGSYEQYF. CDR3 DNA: TGCAGCGTCGGTGGGACTAGCGGTAGCTACGAGCAGTACTTC.

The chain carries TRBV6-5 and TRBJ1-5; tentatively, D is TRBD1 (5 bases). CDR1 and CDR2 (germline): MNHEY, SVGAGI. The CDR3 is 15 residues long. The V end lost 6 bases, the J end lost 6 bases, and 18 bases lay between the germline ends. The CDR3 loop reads CASRPGGSARQPQHF. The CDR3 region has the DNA TGTGCCAGCAGGCCGGGGGGGTCCGCGCGTCAGCCCCAGCATTTT.

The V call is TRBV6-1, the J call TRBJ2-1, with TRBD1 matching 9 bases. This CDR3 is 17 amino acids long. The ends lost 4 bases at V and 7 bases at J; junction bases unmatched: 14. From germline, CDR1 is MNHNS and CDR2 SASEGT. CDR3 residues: CASSVPRDRVLSNEQFF. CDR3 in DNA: TGTGCCAGCAGTGTACCGAGGGACAGGGTATTAAGTAATGAGCAGTTCTTC.

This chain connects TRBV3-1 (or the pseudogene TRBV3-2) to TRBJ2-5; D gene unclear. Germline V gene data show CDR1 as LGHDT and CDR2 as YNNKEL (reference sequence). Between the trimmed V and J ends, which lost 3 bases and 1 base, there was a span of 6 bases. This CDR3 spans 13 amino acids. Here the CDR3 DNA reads TGTGCCAGCAGCCAGTCGGTCCAAGAGACCCAGTACTTC. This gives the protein CASSQSVQETQYF.

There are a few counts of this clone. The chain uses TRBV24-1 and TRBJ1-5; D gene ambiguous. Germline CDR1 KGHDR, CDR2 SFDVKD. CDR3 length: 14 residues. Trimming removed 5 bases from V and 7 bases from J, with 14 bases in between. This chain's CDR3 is CATSADLSGQPQHF. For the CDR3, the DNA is TGTGCCACCAGTGCGGACCTCTCCGGACAGCCCCAGCATTTT.

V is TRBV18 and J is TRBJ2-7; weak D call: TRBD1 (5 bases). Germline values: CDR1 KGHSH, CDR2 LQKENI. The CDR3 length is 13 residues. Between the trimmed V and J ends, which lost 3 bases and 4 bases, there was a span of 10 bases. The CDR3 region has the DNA TGTGCCAGCTCACCCCCCCAGGGTTACGAGCAGTACTTC. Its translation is CASSPPQGYEQYF. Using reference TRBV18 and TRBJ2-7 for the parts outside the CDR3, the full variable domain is NAGVMQNPRHLVRRRGQEARLRCSPMKGHSHVYWYRQLPEEGLKFMVYLQKENIIDESGMPKERFSAEFPKEGPSILRIQQVVRGDSAAYFCASSPPQGYEQYFGPGTRLTVT.

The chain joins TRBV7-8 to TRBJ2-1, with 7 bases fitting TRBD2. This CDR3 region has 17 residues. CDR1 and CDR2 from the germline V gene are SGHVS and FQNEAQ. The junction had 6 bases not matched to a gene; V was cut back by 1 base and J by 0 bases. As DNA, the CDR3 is TGTGCCAGCAGCTTAGGAGCGGGGCCGGGCTCCTACAATGAGCAGTTCTTC. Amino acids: CASSLGAGPGSYNEQFF.

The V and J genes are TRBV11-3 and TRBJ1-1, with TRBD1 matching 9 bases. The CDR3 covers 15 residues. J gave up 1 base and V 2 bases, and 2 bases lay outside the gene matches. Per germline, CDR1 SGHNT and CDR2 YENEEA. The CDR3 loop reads CASSLSGQGNTEAFF. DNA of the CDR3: TGTGCCAGCAGCTTATCGGGACAGGGGAACACTGAAGCTTTCTTT. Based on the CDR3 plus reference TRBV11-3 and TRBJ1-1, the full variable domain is EAGVVQSPRYKIIEKKQPVAFWCNPISGHNTLYWYLQNLGQGPELLIRYENEEAVDDSQLPKDRFSAERLKGVDSTLKIQPAELGDSAVYLCASSLSGQGNTEAFFGQGTRLTVV.

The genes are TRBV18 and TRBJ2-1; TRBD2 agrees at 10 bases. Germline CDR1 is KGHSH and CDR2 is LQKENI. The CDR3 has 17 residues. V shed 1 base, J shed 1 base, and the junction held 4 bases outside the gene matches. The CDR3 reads CASSPLVLAGSYNEQFF. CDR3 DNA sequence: TGTGCCAGCTCACCACTGGTACTAGCGGGATCCTACAATGAGCAGTTCTTC.

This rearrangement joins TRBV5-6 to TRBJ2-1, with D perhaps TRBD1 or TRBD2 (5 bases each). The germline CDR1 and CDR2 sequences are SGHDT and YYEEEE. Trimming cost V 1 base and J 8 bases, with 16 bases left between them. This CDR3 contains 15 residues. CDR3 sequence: CASSLTVRGADEQFF. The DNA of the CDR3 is TGTGCCAGCAGCTTGACGGTACGAGGGGCCGATGAGCAGTTCTTC.

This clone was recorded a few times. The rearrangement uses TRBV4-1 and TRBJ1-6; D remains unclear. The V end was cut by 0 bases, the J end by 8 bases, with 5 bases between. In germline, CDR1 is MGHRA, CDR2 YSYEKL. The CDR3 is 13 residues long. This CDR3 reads CASSQDDDSPLHF. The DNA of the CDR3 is TGCGCCAGCAGCCAAGATGACGATTCACCCCTCCACTTT.

The CDR3 reads CASSYSRGMEGAQYF. CDR3 coding DNA: TGTGCCAGCAGTTACTCGCGGGGTATGGAAGGAGCGCAGTATTTT. The chain recombines TRBV6-6 with TRBJ2-3, with D possibly matching TRBD2 (6 bases). V dropped 0 bases and J dropped 10 bases, with 17 bases sitting between them. This CDR3 contains 15 residues. Germline V CDR1 and CDR2: MNHNY, SVGAGI (reference sequence).

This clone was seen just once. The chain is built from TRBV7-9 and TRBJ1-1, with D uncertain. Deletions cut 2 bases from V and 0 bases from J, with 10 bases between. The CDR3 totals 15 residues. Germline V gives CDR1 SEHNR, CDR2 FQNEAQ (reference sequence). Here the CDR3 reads CASSLTAIMNTEAFF. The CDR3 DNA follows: TGTGCCAGCAGCTTAACGGCTATAATGAACACTGAAGCTTTCTTT.

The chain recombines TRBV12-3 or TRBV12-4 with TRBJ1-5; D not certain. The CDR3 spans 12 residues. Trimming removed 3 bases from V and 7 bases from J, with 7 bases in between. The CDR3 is CASSLVGQPQHF. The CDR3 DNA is TGTGCCAGCAGTTTGGTTGGGCAGCCCCAGCATTTT.

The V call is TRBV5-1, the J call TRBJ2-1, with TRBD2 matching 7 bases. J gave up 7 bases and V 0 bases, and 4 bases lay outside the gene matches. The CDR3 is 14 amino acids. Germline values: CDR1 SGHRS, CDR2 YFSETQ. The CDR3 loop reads CASSLAGGMNEQFF. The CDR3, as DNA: TGCGCCAGCAGCTTGGCGGGGGGTATGAATGAGCAGTTCTTC.

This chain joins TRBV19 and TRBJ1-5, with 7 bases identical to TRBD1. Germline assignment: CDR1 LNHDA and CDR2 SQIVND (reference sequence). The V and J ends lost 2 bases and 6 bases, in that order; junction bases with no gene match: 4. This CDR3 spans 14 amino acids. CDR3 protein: CASSITGAGQPQHF. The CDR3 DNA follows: TGTGCCAGTAGTATAACAGGGGCTGGTCAGCCCCAGCATTTT.

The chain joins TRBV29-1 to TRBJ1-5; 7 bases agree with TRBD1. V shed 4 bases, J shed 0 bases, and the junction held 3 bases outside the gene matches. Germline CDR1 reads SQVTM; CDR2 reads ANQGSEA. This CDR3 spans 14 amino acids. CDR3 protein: CSVAEGASNQPQHF. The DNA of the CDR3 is TGCAGCGTTGCCGAGGGGGCTAGCAATCAGCCCCAGCATTTT.

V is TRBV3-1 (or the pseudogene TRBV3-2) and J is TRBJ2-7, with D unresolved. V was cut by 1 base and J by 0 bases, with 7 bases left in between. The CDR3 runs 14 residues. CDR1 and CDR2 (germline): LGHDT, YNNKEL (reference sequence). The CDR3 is CASSQGRHSYEQYF. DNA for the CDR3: TGTGCCAGCAGCCAAGGCAGGCACTCCTACGAGCAGTACTTC.

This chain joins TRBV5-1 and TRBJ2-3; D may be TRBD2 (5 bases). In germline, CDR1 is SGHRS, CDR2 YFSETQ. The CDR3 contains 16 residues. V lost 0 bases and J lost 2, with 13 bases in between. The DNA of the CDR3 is TGCGCCAGCAGCTTGGAGGGAGCAGGATCCACAGATACGCAGTATTTT. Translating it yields CASSLEGAGSTDTQYF.

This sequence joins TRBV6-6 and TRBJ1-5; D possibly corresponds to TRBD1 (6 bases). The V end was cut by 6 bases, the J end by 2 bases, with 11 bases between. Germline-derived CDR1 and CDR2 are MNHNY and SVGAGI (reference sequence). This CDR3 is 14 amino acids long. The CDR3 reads CASSGGVGNQPQHF. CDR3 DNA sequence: TGTGCCAGCAGCGGGGGCGTGGGCAATCAGCCCCAGCATTTT.

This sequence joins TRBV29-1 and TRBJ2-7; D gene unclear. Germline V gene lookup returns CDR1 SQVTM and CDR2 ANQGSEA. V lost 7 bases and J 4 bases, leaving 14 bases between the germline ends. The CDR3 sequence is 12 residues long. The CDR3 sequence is CSAGDSTYEQYF. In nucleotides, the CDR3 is TGCAGCGCCGGAGACTCAACGTACGAGCAGTACTTC.

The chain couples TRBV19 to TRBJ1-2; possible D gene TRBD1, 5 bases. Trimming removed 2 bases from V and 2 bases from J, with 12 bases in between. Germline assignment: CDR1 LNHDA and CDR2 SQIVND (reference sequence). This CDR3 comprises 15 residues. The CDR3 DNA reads TGTGCCAGTAGTATAACAGGAGGGACGAACTATGGCTACACCTTC. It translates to CASSITGGTNYGYTF.

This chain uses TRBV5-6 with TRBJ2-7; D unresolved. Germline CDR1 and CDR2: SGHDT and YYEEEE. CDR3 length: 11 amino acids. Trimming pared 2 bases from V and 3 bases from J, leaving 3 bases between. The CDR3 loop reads CASSFYYEQYF. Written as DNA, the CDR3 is TGTGCCAGCAGCTTCTACTACGAGCAGTACTTC.

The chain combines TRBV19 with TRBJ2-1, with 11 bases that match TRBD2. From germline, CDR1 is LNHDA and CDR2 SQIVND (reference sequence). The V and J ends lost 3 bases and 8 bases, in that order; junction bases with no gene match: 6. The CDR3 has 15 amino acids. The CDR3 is CASSITSGRWYEQFF. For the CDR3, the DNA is TGTGCCAGTAGTATTACTAGCGGGAGATGGTATGAGCAGTTCTTC.

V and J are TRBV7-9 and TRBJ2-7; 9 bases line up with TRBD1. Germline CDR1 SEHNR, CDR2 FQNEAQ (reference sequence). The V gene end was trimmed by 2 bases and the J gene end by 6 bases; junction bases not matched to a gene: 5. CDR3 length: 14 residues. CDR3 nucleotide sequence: TGTGCCAGCAGCTTACAACAGGGGGCAGGCGAGCAGTACTTC. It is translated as CASSLQQGAGEQYF.